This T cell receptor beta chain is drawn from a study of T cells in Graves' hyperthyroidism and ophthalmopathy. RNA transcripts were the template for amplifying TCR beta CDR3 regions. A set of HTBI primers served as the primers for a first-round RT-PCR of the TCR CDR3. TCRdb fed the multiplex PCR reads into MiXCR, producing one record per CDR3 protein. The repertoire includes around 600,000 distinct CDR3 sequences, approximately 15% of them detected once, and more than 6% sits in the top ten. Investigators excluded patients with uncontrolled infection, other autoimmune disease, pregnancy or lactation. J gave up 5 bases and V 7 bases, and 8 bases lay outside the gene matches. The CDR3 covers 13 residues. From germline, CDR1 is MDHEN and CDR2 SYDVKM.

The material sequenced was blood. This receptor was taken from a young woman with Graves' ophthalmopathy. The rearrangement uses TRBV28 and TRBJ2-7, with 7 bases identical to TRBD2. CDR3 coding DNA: TGTGCCAGCAATTTTGGGGGGGGACACGAGCAGTACTTC. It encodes CASNFGGGHEQYF.